By its share, the clone carrying this T cell receptor beta chain is medium-sized. Its target is not known. The data were obtained in a study of CD8+ T cells in alopecia areata. CD4+ and CD8+ T cells were sorted from PBMCs. Extracted from the samples, RNA was reverse transcribed into cDNA to serve as the sequencing template. Profiling relied on immunoSEQ multiplex PCR, and the TCRdb table lists in-frame clones only, not all of them. The table lists roughly 25,000 clones, roughly half of them singletons. The CDR3 contains 12 residues. Findings and limits, study-wide: The study found TCR sharing across patients less clear than in mice, possibly for HLA reasons. Compared with normal scalp, lesional scalp had higher clonality and more expanded CD8+ clones. Tissue-resident alphabeta T cells belonging to normal skin likewise get sequenced within scalp specimens.

V is TRBV21-1 and J is TRBJ2-7; TRBD1 reflects the table's D call only, with no check against the DNA. TRBV21-1 is labeled a pseudogene. The sample was NKG2D-high CD8+ T cells sorted from blood. This receptor was obtained from a human donor with alopecia areata. The CDR3 spells CASSKDTLRRYF. The CDR3 DNA sequence: TGTGCCAGCAGCAAGGACACCCTACGGCGGTACTTC.